These 23 T cell receptor beta chains were sequenced from one sample in a study of T cell changes during pregnancy in multiple sclerosis. Clones were sequenced by immunoSEQ multiplex PCR, and TCRdb holds only the in-frame ones, with some missing. The sample carries around 78,000 clones, 91% recorded once. The sequencing here drew on peripheral blood, taken in the third trimester of pregnancy. These receptor sequences come from a female donor in good health, enrolled as a control in a pregnancy study.

This chain links TRBV7-9 with TRBJ1-3, with 7 nucleotides matching TRBD1. The CDR3 length is 16 residues. V shed 5 bases and J 0 bases; nucleotides not matched to a gene: 7. Germline V CDR1 and CDR2: SEHNR, FQNEAQ (reference sequence). The CDR3 region has the DNA TGTGCCAGCAGCACGGGACAGCCTCGCTCTGGAAACACCATATATTTT. Its protein is CASSTGQPRSGNTIYF.

This clone was detected once. The chain uses TRBV28 and TRBJ1-1; 8 positions match TRBD1. With V trimmed by 6 bases and J by 5 bases, 8 bases remained unmatched. Per the germline V gene, CDR1 is MDHEN and CDR2 is SYDVKM. There are 14 residues in the CDR3. The CDR3 is CASRPTGGGTEAFF. The CDR3 bases are TGTGCCAGCAGGCCTACAGGGGGAGGGACTGAAGCTTTCTTT. Complete variable domain (other parts from reference TRBV28 and TRBJ1-1): DVKVTQSSRYLVKRTGEKVFLECVQDMDHENMFWYRQDPGLGLRLIYFSYDVKMKEKGDIPEGYSVSREKKERFSLILESASTNQTSMYLCASRPTGGGTEAFFGQGTRLTVV.

The rearrangement links TRBV5-6 to TRBJ2-7; maybe TRBD1 (6 bases). Germline CDR1 reads SGHDT; CDR2 reads YYEEEE. CDR3 length equals 13 residues. V shed 5 bases and J shed 6 bases, with 15 bases lying between them. DNA for the CDR3: TGTGCCAGCAGTTTTATACAGGGTGGCGAGCAGTACTTC. It specifies CASSFIQGGEQYF.

The CDR3 protein is CASSARPAGGLNEQFF. DNA for the CDR3: TGTGCCAGCAGCGCCCGGCCAGCGGGGGGGCTCAATGAGCAGTTCTTC. The chain employs TRBV7-2 and TRBJ2-1; 10 bases map to TRBD2. V trimming: 5 bases; J trimming: 6 bases; junction bases outside the gene matches: 10. Looked up from germline, CDR1 is SGHTA and CDR2 is FQGNSA. The CDR3 covers 16 residues.

V usage is TRBV10-3 and J usage is TRBJ1-3; 7 bases match TRBD1. V shed 1 base, J shed 0 bases, and the junction held 9 bases outside the gene matches. The V gene's germline CDR1 is ENHRY and CDR2 SYGVKD. The CDR3 sequence is 18 residues long. Here the CDR3 DNA reads TGTGCCATCAGTGAGTACAACAGGGGCGAACTCTCTGGAAACACCATATATTTT. As protein: CAISEYNRGELSGNTIYF.

The rearrangement joins TRBV5-1 to TRBJ1-2, with no clear D. The length of the CDR3 is 14 residues. Germline-derived CDR1 and CDR2 are SGHRS and YFSETQ. V lost 0 bases and J 3 bases, leaving 9 bases between the germline ends. The CDR3 reads CASSLARGDYGYTF. The CDR3 nucleotides are TGCGCCAGCAGCTTGGCACGGGGTGACTATGGCTACACCTTC.

This chain connects TRBV19 to TRBJ1-6; tentative D call: TRBD1 (5 bases). Trimming shortened V by 5 bases and J by 4 bases, and 15 bases separated the two germline ends. Germline V gene lookup returns CDR1 LNHDA and CDR2 SQIVND (reference sequence). This CDR3 region has 16 residues. The CDR3 sequence: CASSVRGFGYNSPLHF. The CDR3, as DNA: TGTGCCAGTAGTGTAAGGGGTTTCGGGTATAATTCACCCCTCCACTTT. Full variable domain (outside the CDR3, taken from reference TRBV19 and TRBJ1-6): DGGITQSPKYLFRKEGQNVTLSCEQNLNHDAMYWYRQDPGQGLRLIYYSQIVNDFQKGDIAEGYSVSREKKESFPLTVTSAQKNPTAFYLCASSVRGFGYNSPLHFGNGTRLTVT.

The chain is built from TRBV10-1 and TRBJ1-3; 8 nucleotides agree with TRBD1. The germline V gene has CDR1 WNHNN and CDR2 SYGVQD (reference sequence). The trim removed 0 bases at V and 6 bases at J, leaving 13 bases unmatched. This CDR3 comprises 18 residues. The CDR3 nucleotides read TGCGCCAGCAGTGAGTCCCGAACAGGGGGTGTTTACGAAAACACCATATATTTT. As protein: CASSESRTGGVYENTIYF.

Concerning this clone itself: A read error may produce the germline difference seen at one junction end. The rearrangement uses TRBV11-1 and TRBJ2-7; D is unresolved. Germline V gene data show CDR1 as SGHAT and CDR2 as FQDESV (reference sequence). CDR3 length equals 14 residues. The CDR3: CASTLVASTYEQYF. CDR3 nucleotides: TGTGCCAGCACCTTAGTGGCTTCCACCTACGAGCAGTACTTC.

The chain employs TRBV9 and TRBJ2-3; D remains unclear. The CDR3 extends over 13 amino acids. Trimming took 0 bases from V and 3 from J, leaving 5 bases between them. CDR1 is SGDLS and CDR2 is YYNGEE in the germline V gene. DNA of the CDR3: TGTGCCAGCAGCGTAGTTGCGACAGATACGCAGTATTTT. Protein sequence: CASSVVATDTQYF.

V and J are TRBV27 and TRBJ1-1; 8 positions match TRBD1. The CDR3 has 17 residues. Trimming took 5 bases from V and 5 from J; bases not matched to a gene: 16. The germline V gene has CDR1 MNHEY and CDR2 SMNVEV (reference sequence). The CDR3 DNA reads as TGTGCCAGCAGTCAACCCCGGAGGGGCAGGGGGCATACTGAAGCTTTCTTT. Translated, it gives CASSQPRRGRGHTEAFF.

V usage is TRBV30 and J usage is TRBJ1-2; TRBD1 aligns across 8 bases. This CDR3 is 13 amino acids long. V shed 1 base, J shed 7 bases, and the junction held 5 bases outside the gene matches. The germline CDR1 and CDR2 sequences are GTSNPN and SVGIG (reference sequence). The CDR3 loop is CAWSAGGWGGYTF. The CDR3 DNA reads as TGTGCCTGGAGTGCAGGGGGCTGGGGTGGCTACACCTTC.

A few counts support this clone. The chain joins TRBV27 to TRBJ2-1, with D tentatively TRBD1 (5 bases). The V and J ends lost 5 bases and 3 bases respectively, with 17 bases between them. The CDR3 has 16 residues. The germline V gene has CDR1 MNHEY and CDR2 SMNVEV (reference sequence). The CDR3 DNA is TGTGCCAGCAGTCCAGAGTCAGGGTGGGGCTACAATGAGCAGTTCTTC. Translating gives CASSPESGWGYNEQFF.

The chain combines TRBV9 with TRBJ2-7; D is unresolved. V was trimmed by 3 bases and J by 2 bases, leaving 12 bases between them. This CDR3 is 14 amino acids long. Per germline, CDR1 SGDLS and CDR2 YYNGEE. This CDR3 reads CASSDFPETYEQYF. CDR3 nucleotide sequence: TGTGCCAGCAGCGACTTCCCGGAGACCTACGAGCAGTACTTC.

This clone was seen only once. J is TRBJ2-5 and V is TRBV9, with TRBD1 matching 7 bases. Germline V gene data show CDR1 as SGDLS and CDR2 as YYNGEE. This CDR3 spans 16 amino acids. Unmatched junction bases numbered 10, after V lost 0 bases and J lost 5 bases. The CDR3 here is CASSVDHRQGQETQYF. The CDR3, as DNA: TGTGCCAGCAGCGTAGATCATAGACAGGGCCAGGAGACCCAGTACTTC.

The chain uses TRBV21-1 and TRBJ2-7; TRBD2, the table's D call, lacks a check against the DNA. TRBV21-1 is listed as a pseudogene. The CDR3 runs 13 residues. The CDR3 DNA is TGTGCCAGCAGCGGTCGGGACTCCTACGAGCAGTACTTC. Residues: CASSGRDSYEQYF.

The chain couples TRBV2 to TRBJ2-5; 10 bases fit TRBD2. The germline gives CDR1 SNHLY, CDR2 FYNNEI. The CDR3 sequence is 15 residues long. V lost 6 bases to trimming and J lost 7 bases; unmatched junction nucleotides: 11. CDR3 protein: CASSAPAGGLGTQYF. The CDR3, as DNA: TGTGCCAGCAGCGCCCCAGCGGGGGGGCTCGGGACCCAGTACTTC. The full variable domain, rest sourced from reference TRBV2 and TRBJ2-5, is EPEVTQTPSHQVTQMGQEVILRCVPISNHLYFYWYRQILGQKVEFLVSFYNNEISEKSEIFDDQFSVERPDGSNFTLKIRSTKLEDSAMYFCASSAPAGGLGTQYFGPGTRLLVL.

J is TRBJ1-2 and V is TRBV2, with a tentative D call TRBD1 (5 bases). The V end was cut by 6 bases, the J end by 3 bases, with 11 bases between. CDR3 length: 13 amino acids. The V gene's germline CDR1 is SNHLY and CDR2 FYNNEI. The CDR3: CASSGGEDYGYTF. The DNA for the CDR3 is TGTGCCAGCAGCGGGGGGGAGGACTATGGCTACACCTTC. Drawing the rest from reference TRBV2 and TRBJ1-2, the complete variable domain is EPEVTQTPSHQVTQMGQEVILRCVPISNHLYFYWYRQILGQKVEFLVSFYNNEISEKSEIFDDQFSVERPDGSNFTLKIRSTKLEDSAMYFCASSGGEDYGYTFGSGTRLTVV.

The V call is TRBV5-4, the J call TRBJ1-2, with unresolved D. CDR1 SGHNT and CDR2 YYREEE come from the germline V gene (reference sequence). The CDR3 is 12 amino acids. The V end lost 2 bases, the J end lost 3 bases, and 5 bases lay between the germline ends. CDR3 sequence (DNA): TGTGCCAGCAGCTTCAATTACTATGGCTACACCTTC. Translated: CASSFNYYGYTF.

With regard to this clone: One end of the junction fails to match germline, which may point to a read error. V gene TRBV7-7 combines with J gene TRBJ2-5; D is undetermined. The CDR3 contains 14 residues. Per the germline V gene, CDR1 is SSHAT and CDR2 is FNYEAQ (reference sequence). CDR3 DNA sequence: TGTGCTAGCAGCTTAAGTCAGACTCAAGAGACCCAGTACTTC. It is translated as CASSLSQTQETQYF. Based on the CDR3 plus reference TRBV7-7 and TRBJ2-5, the full variable domain is GAGVSQSPRYKVTKRGQDVTLRCDPISSHATLYWYQQALGQGPEFLTYFNYEAQPDKSGLPSDRFSAERPEGSISTLTIQRTEQRDSAMYRCASSLSQTQETQYFGPGTRLLVL.

This chain uses TRBV27 with TRBJ2-6, with no clear D. Deletions cut 8 bases from V and 3 bases from J, with 8 bases between. Germline V gives CDR1 MNHEY, CDR2 SMNVEV (reference sequence). This CDR3 has 13 amino acids. CDR3 region: CASPPSGANVLTF. The CDR3, as DNA: TGTGCCAGCCCCCCCAGTGGGGCCAACGTCCTGACTTTC.

This chain joins TRBV6-6 and TRBJ2-2; no clear D gene. The CDR3 contains 14 residues. Trimming removed 0 bases from V and 2 bases from J, with 4 bases in between. Germline CDR1 MNHNY, CDR2 SVGAGI (reference sequence). The CDR3 loop is CASSYSLNTGELFF. In DNA form, the CDR3 reads TGTGCCAGCAGTTACTCCCTTAACACCGGGGAGCTGTTTTTT.

J is TRBJ1-2 and V is TRBV18; weak D call: TRBD1 (6 bases). The CDR3 is 15 residues long. Germline CDR1 is KGHSH and CDR2 is LQKENI. V shed 3 bases and J shed 8 bases, with 19 bases lying between them. CDR3 region: CASSPEGGGLGGYTF. CDR3 sequence (DNA): TGTGCCAGCTCACCGGAAGGTGGGGGCCTCGGCGGCTACACCTTC.